This TCR beta chain was recovered during a study of T cells after posttransplantation cyclophosphamide. Trimming took 4 bases from V and 2 from J, leaving 19 bases between them. Germline assignment: CDR1 SNHLY and CDR2 FYNNEI. The CDR3 has 17 residues. The data were produced by immunoSEQ multiplex PCR, yet TCRdb's version contains in-frame clones alone and is incomplete. The sample yields some 66,000 clones, around 93% seen once. The chain carries TRBV2 and TRBJ2-3; unclear D gene. Specimen: PBMCs. This receptor was identified in a woman in her 30s in good health and a related stem cell transplant donor. CDR3 region: CASSVMNPDWATDTQYF. The CDR3 DNA is TGTGCCAGCAGTGTCATGAACCCCGACTGGGCCACAGATACGCAGTATTTT.